The rows below give T cell receptor beta chains drawn from one sample of a study of post-analysis software for immune sequencing data. TCRdb itself ran the PCR reads through MiXCR, one entry per CDR3 protein. The sample lists about 770,000 distinct CDR3 sequences, around 45% occurring once. The sequenced sample was blood. These receptors were collected from a girl aged 10 to 17 with multiple sclerosis. Each CDR3 is given without its conserved first and last residue. Fields, in order: D gene, V gene, CDR3 protein. A D gene is named only where the DNA matches it firmly.

- TRBV4-1 ASSQELGFGHTQY
TRBD2 TRBV5-1 ASSPYLAGARF
TRBD1 TRBV4-3 ASSQGVGQGNEQY
- TRBV15 ATSRDWRGGNEQY
- TRBV12-3/TRBV12-4 ASSPGSGTGNSPLH
- TRBV12-3/TRBV12-4 ASSPGGFGYT
TRBD1 TRBV20-1 SARDILGTGAATYEQY
- TRBV5-5 ASSSDGLYYGYT
TRBD2 TRBV6-5 ASSYSTSGRAHGNNEQF
TRBD1 TRBV15 ATSRSVTGGTEAF
- TRBV25-1 ASTIGAEAF
- TRBV28 ASSSSRVMIGYT
- TRBV27 ASYSLYTEAF
TRBD1 TRBV7-2 ASSLVSRTGGFSSYEQY
TRBD2 TRBV7-3 ASSSGGLAKETQY
TRBD2 TRBV4-3 ASSQLAGGPQIDYNEQF
TRBD2 TRBV5-8 ASSWYPAGMEQY
- TRBV5-1 ASSSPLGGTDTQY
- TRBV28 ASSLDRNTDTQY
TRBD1 TRBV24-1 ATEGQGRSGASVLT
TRBD1 TRBV7-9 ASSLGSRGGRGKNIQY
- TRBV20-1 SAPTMLRGQPQH
- TRBV6-5 ASSYHLTVSKDEQY
- TRBV29-1 SVPFIADTQY
- TRBV6-1 ASRPSGGEQF
- TRBV20-1 SAPGRSTGELF
- TRBV5-1 ASSKELATDTQY
- TRBV14 ASSQDDSLAKNIQY
TRBD2 TRBV7-2 ASSRPTSGSTDTQY
TRBD1 TRBV20-1 SAGQGAETYNSPLH
TRBD1 TRBV7-9 ASLAGTGVFHEQY
TRBD1 TRBV20-1 SARDPGQGVGQPQH
- TRBV29-1 SVKSGYDEKLF
- TRBV7-9 ASSPSAVSYEQY
- TRBV7-9 ASSLGYGSNQPQH
- TRBV29-1 SVELGKGYT
- TRBV28 ASSFPGNNQPQH